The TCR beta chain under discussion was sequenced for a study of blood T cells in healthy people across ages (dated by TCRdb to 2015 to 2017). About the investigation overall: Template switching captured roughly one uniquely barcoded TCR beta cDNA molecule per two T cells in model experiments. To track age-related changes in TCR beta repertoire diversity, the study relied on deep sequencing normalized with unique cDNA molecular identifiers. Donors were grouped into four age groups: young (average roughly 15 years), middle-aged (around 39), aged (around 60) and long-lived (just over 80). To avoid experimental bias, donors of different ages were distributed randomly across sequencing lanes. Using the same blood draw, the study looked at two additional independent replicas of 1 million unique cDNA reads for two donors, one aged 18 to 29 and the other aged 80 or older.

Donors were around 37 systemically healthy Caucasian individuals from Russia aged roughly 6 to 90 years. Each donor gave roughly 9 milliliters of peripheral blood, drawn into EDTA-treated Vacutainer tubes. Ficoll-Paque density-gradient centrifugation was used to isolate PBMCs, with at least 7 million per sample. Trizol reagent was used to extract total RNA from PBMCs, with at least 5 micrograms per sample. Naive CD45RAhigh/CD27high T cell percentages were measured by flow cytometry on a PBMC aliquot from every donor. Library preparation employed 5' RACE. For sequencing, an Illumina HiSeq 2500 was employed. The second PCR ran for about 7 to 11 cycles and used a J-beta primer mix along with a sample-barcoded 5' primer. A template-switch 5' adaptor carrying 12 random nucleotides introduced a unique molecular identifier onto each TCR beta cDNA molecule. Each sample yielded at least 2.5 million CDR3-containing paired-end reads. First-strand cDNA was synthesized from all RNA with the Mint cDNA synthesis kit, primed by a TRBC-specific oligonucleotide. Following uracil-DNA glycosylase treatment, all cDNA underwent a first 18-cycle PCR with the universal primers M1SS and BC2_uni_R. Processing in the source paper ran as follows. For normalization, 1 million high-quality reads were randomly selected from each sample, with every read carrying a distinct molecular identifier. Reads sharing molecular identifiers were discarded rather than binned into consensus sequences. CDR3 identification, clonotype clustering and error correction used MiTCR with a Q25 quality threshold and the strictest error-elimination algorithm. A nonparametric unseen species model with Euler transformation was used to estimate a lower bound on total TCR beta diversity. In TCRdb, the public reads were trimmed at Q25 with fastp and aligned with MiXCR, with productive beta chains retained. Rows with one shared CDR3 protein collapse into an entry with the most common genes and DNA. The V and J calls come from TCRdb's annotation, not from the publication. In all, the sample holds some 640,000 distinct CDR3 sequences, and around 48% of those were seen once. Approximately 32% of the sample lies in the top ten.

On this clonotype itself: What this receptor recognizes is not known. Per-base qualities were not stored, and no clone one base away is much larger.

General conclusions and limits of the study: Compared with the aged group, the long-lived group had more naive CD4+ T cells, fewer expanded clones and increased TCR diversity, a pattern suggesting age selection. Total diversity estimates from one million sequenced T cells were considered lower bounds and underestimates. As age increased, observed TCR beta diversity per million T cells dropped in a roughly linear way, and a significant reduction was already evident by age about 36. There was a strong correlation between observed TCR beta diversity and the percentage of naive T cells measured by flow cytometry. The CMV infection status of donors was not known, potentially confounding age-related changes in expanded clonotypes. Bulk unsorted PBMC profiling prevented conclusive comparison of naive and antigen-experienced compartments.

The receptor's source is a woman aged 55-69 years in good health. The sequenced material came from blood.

The CDR3 in this case is CASSDRTGAFGEQYF. The nucleotide sequence is given as TGTGCCAGCAGTGACCGGACAGGTGCCTTTGGGGAGCAGTACTTC. In this chain, TRBV6-2 or TRBV6-3 is recombined with TRBJ2-7, with 7 junctional bases fitting TRBD1. The CDR3 runs 15 residues from the cysteine to the phenylalanine. The entry retains the CDR3 DNA only, 45 bases that are in frame from base 1. As encoded in the germline V gene, CDR1 is MNHEY while CDR2 is SVGEGT. V lost 5 bases and J lost 7 bases, and the count of bases not matched to a germline gene is 14.